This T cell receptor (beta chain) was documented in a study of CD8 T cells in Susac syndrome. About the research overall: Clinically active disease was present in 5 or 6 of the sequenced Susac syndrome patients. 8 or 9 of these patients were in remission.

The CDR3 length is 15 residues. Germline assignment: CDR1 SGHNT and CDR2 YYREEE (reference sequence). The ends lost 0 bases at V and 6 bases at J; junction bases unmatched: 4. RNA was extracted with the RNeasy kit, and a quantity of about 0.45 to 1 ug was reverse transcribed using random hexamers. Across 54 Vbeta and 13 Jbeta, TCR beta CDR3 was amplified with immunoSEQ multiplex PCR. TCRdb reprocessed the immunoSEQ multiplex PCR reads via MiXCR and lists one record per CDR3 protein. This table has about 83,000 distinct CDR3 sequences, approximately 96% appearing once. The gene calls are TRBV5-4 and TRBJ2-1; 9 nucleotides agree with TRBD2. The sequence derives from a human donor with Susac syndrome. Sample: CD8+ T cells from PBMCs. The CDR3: CASSLGLAGTNEQFF. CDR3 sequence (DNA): TGTGCCAGCAGCTTGGGGCTAGCGGGAACCAATGAGCAGTTCTTC.